Sequencing of this T cell receptor beta chain was carried out in a study of blood T cell repertoires in COVID-19. Background on the study: Samples taken during acute and convalescent COVID-19 were collected in the United States, Italy and Spain. T cells, B-cell-depleted T cells, or PBMCs provided the cDNA or gDNA that served as material.

Authors' data handling: Reference gene primer amplification gave nucleated cell count estimates. TCRdb's copy holds only in-frame clones and misses some; the assay was immunoSEQ multiplex PCR. Clone size and V and J calls were adopted from that table, with D and trimming inferred from the DNA. The data hold about 58,000 clones, with roughly 90% observed a single time. Sequenced material: peripheral blood. This TCR was sampled from a woman between 55 and 75 years old with active COVID-19.

CDR3 region: CASSPRTGTGELFF. CDR3 DNA: TGTGCCAGCAGCCCCCGGACAGGCACCGGGGAGCTGTTTTTT. V usage is TRBV6-6 and J usage is TRBJ2-2; TRBD1 aligns across 7 bases. Germline V gene data show CDR1 as MNHNY and CDR2 as SVGAGI (reference sequence). The ends lost 6 bases at V and 4 bases at J; junction bases unmatched: 5. The CDR3 is 14 residues long.